A single sample gave rise to the 18 T cell receptor beta chains below, sequenced in a study of blood T cell repertoires in COVID-19. Assay: immunoSEQ multiplex PCR; the TCRdb copy retains only in-frame clones and omits some. The sample has more than 200,000 clones, 86% seen once. Sequenced sample: peripheral blood. Source of these receptors: a man aged 45-60 years with acute or convalescent COVID-19.

This clone was seen just once. The V and J genes are TRBV9 and TRBJ2-3, with D uncertain. There are 14 residues in the CDR3. Deletions cut 4 bases from V and 2 bases from J, with 11 bases between. CDR1 and CDR2 from the germline V gene are SGDLS and YYNGEE. CDR3 coding DNA: TGTGCCAGCAGCCTCGAGAGTTACACAGATACGCAGTATTTT. Translation gives CASSLESYTDTQYF.

V is TRBV7-9 and J is TRBJ1-6; 10 nucleotides match TRBD1. Per the germline V gene, CDR1 is SEHNR and CDR2 is FQNEAQ (reference sequence). This CDR3 comprises 17 residues. The J segment lost 10 bases and the V segment lost 4 bases, leaving 13 bases of the junction unmatched. The CDR3 sequence: CASSSTHPDRGGSPLHF. CDR3 in DNA: TGTGCCAGCAGCTCCACCCACCCGGACAGGGGGGGATCACCCCTCCACTTT.

This chain links TRBV28 with TRBJ1-6; 8 bases line up with TRBD1. Germline V CDR1 and CDR2: MDHEN, SYDVKM. The V segment lost 4 bases and the J segment 14 bases; nucleotides outside the gene matches: 13. The length of the CDR3 is 15 residues. In DNA, the CDR3 is TGTGCCAGCAGTTCGACAGGGGACGTTCCCTGGGCCCTCCACTTT. Its translation is CASSSTGDVPWALHF.

There are many counts of this clone. The genes are TRBV18 and TRBJ2-7, with D possibly TRBD1 on 6 matching bases. Per germline, CDR1 KGHSH and CDR2 LQKENI. The CDR3 sequence is 13 residues long. Deletions cut 6 bases from V and 2 bases from J, with 11 bases between. The CDR3 here is CASSMDRAYEQYF. The CDR3 nucleotides read TGTGCCAGCTCCATGGACAGAGCCTACGAGCAGTACTTC.

CDR3 loop: CASWDRDRMYGYTF. In nucleotides, the CDR3 is TGTGCCAGCTGGGACAGGGATAGGATGTATGGCTACACCTTC. The chain carries TRBV19 and TRBJ1-2, with TRBD1 identical over 9 bases. This CDR3 spans 14 amino acids. CDR1 and CDR2 (germline): LNHDA, SQIVND (reference sequence). V was clipped by 9 bases and J by 5 bases; unmatched bases: 10.

V and J are TRBV24-1 and TRBJ2-2; 7 bases align to TRBD1. The CDR3 runs to 15 residues. Germline CDR1 is KGHDR and CDR2 is SFDVKD. Trimming removed 3 bases from V and 6 bases from J; junction bases left unmatched: 6. Here the CDR3 reads CATSDPGTAPGELFF. The CDR3 DNA reads as TGTGCCACCAGTGATCCCGGGACAGCACCCGGGGAGCTGTTTTTT.

This clone was counted at least ten times. The J gene is TRBJ1-1, the V gene TRBV2, with 7 positions matching TRBD1. Looked up from germline, CDR1 is SNHLY and CDR2 is FYNNEI. Germline trimming cut 6 bases from V and 2 bases from J; bases unmatched to any gene: 9. The CDR3 loop spans 15 amino acids. CDR3 loop: CASRPRTGANTEAFF. CDR3 sequence (DNA): TGTGCCAGCAGACCCCGGACAGGAGCCAACACTGAAGCTTTCTTT.

This clone was found once. This chain links TRBV6-2 or TRBV6-3 with TRBJ2-5; 7 bases are a match to TRBD1. Unmatched junction bases numbered 12, after V lost 6 bases and J lost 5 bases. CDR1 is MNHEY and CDR2 is SVGEGT in the germline V gene. This CDR3 has 15 residues. CDR3 amino acids: CASSTPTGRRETQYF. The CDR3 nucleotides are TGTGCCAGCAGCACACCGACAGGGCGGCGGGAGACCCAGTACTTC.

The V and J genes are TRBV24-1 and TRBJ2-1; D possibly corresponds to TRBD2 (7 bases). The CDR3 runs 18 residues. The V and J ends lost 4 bases and 0 bases respectively, with 18 bases between them. Germline V lookup: CDR1 KGHDR, CDR2 SFDVKD. CDR3 loop: CATSDPRRGPSSYNEQFF. The CDR3 DNA follows: TGTGCCACCAGTGACCCTAGGCGGGGGCCTAGCTCCTACAATGAGCAGTTCTTC.

This chain uses TRBV5-8 with TRBJ1-2, with 7 bases fitting TRBD1. The CDR3 is 12 amino acids. The V and J ends lost 10 bases and 3 bases, in that order; junction bases with no gene match: 6. Per germline, CDR1 SGHTS and CDR2 YDEGEE. The CDR3 protein is CAGSTGDYGYTF. CDR3 in DNA: TGTGCCGGATCAACAGGGGACTATGGCTACACCTTC.

This chain joins TRBV18 and TRBJ1-1, with TRBD1 as a possible D gene (6 bases). Trimming pared 3 bases from V and 4 bases from J, leaving 21 bases between. Germline assignment: CDR1 KGHSH and CDR2 LQKENI. The CDR3 spans 17 residues. CDR3 sequence reads: CASSPGGGGMSPTEAFF. The CDR3 nucleotides read TGTGCCAGCTCACCTGGAGGGGGGGGAATGTCGCCCACTGAAGCTTTCTTT.

The chain employs TRBV6-2 or TRBV6-3 and TRBJ1-5, with 7 bases fitting TRBD1. The CDR3 has 14 amino acids. Germline values: CDR1 MNHEY, CDR2 SVGEGT. Losses at the gene ends were 6 bases for V and 2 bases for J; bases not matched to a gene: 4. In nucleotides, the CDR3 is TGTGCCAGCAGCCCTACAGGGGGCAATCAGCCCCAGCATTTT. Amino acid sequence: CASSPTGGNQPQHF.

V and J are TRBV6-6 and TRBJ1-1; no clear D. The length of the CDR3 is 15 residues. V lost 2 bases and J lost 1, with 11 bases in between. From germline, CDR1 is MNHNY and CDR2 SVGAGI (reference sequence). The CDR3 here is CASSYTPGGNTEAFF. The CDR3 coding sequence is TGTGCCAGCAGTTACACCCCGGGAGGGAACACTGAAGCTTTCTTT.

This chain connects TRBV9 to TRBJ1-2; the D gene is possibly TRBD1 (5 bases). Germline V gives CDR1 SGDLS, CDR2 YYNGEE. V gave up 0 bases and J gave up 3 bases, with 9 bases separating them. This CDR3 is 14 amino acids long. DNA of the CDR3: TGTGCCAGCAGCGTAGGAGACAGCCACTATGGCTACACCTTC. Its translation: CASSVGDSHYGYTF.

V is TRBV9 and J is TRBJ1-1; D is unresolved. The V gene's germline CDR1 is SGDLS and CDR2 YYNGEE. V gave up 3 bases and J gave up 7 bases, with 10 bases separating them. The CDR3 consists of 12 residues. The CDR3 is CASSGLRGEAFF. The CDR3 DNA sequence: TGTGCCAGCAGCGGTCTCCGAGGTGAAGCTTTCTTT.

The J gene is TRBJ1-6, the V gene TRBV10-1; D gene unclear. Deletions cut 3 bases from V and 7 bases from J, with 4 bases between. This CDR3 contains 12 residues. CDR1 WNHNN and CDR2 SYGVQD come from the germline V gene (reference sequence). CDR3 coding DNA: TGCGCCAGCAGTGACGGGAATTCACCCCTCCACTTT. Its translation: CASSDGNSPLHF.

This chain uses TRBV5-5 with TRBJ2-1; unclear D gene. Germline CDR1 is SGHKS and CDR2 is YYEKEE (reference sequence). The V end was cut by 0 bases, the J end by 8 bases, with 6 bases between. There are 12 residues in the CDR3. In DNA, the CDR3 is TGTGCCAGCAGCTTGGACAGCTATGAGCAGTTCTTC. Encoded protein: CASSLDSYEQFF.

The chain recombines TRBV4-1 with TRBJ1-2; D possibly corresponds to TRBD1 (5 bases). CDR1 is MGHRA and CDR2 is YSYEKL in the germline V gene. V lost 4 bases to trimming and J lost 4 bases, with 10 bases between them. This CDR3 is 13 amino acids long. Here the CDR3 DNA reads TGCGCCAGCAGCCCACAGGAGAGCTATGGCTACACCTTC. Its translation is CASSPQESYGYTF.